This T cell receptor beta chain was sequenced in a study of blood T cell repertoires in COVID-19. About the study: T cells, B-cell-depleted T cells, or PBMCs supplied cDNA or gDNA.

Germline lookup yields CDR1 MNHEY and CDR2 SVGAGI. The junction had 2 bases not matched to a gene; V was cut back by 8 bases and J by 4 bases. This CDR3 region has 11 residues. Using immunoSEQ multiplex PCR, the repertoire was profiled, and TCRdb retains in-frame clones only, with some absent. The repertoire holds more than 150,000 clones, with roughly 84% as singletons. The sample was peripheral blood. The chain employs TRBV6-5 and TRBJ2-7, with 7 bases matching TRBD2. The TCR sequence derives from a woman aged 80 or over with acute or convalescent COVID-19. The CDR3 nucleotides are TGTGCCAGCGGGGAGGGGTACGAGCAGTACTTC. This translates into CASGEGYEQYF.